This T cell receptor beta chain was identified during a study of control samples from healthy donors and cancer patients. The repertoire was sequenced with immunoSEQ multiplex PCR; TCRdb's copy has only in-frame clones and lacks some. The sample includes 120,000 or so clones, just under 90% of them seen just once. The sequencing sample was made of blood. The TCR comes from a man aged 25-45 years in good health.

The CDR3 DNA sequence: TGTGCCAGCAGCTTGGAGACTTATAATTCACCCCTCCACTTT. It codes for CASSLETYNSPLHF. This chain connects TRBV7-2 to TRBJ1-6; the D is unclear. The germline V gene has CDR1 SGHTA and CDR2 FQGNSA. Trimming removed 3 bases at V and 4 bases at J, with 7 bases between. The CDR3 runs 14 residues.